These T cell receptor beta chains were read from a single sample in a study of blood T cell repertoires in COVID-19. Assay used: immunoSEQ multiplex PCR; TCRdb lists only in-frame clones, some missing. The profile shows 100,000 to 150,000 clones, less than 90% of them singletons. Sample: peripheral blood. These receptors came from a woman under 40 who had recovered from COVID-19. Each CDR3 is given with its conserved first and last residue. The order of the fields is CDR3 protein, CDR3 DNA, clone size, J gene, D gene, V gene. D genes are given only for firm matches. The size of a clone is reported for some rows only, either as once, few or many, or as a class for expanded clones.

CASSVQGAAEAFF | TGTGCCAGTAGTGTACAGGGGGCGGCTGAAGCTTTCTTT | once | TRBJ1-1 | TRBD1 | TRBV19
CASRFSEGFNYGYTF | TGTGCCAGCCGCTTCTCGGAGGGCTTTAACTATGGCTACACCTTC | - | TRBJ1-2 | - | TRBV27
CASSPFSGSGTGELFF | TGTGCCAGCAGTCCCTTTAGCGGGAGTGGTACCGGGGAGCTGTTTTTT | - | TRBJ2-2 | TRBD2 | TRBV27
CASSKDRVQPQHF | TGTGCCAGCAGTAAAGACAGGGTTCAGCCCCAGCATTTT | - | TRBJ1-5 | TRBD1 | TRBV27
CASSVGGNQETQYF | TGTGCCAGCAGCGTGGGCGGGAACCAAGAGACCCAGTACTTC | - | TRBJ2-5 | - | TRBV9
CASSARGHVENIQYF | TGTGCCAGCAGTGCCAGGGGGCACGTGGAAAACATTCAGTACTTC | - | TRBJ2-4 | TRBD1 | TRBV25-1
CASSYSIPDGYTF | TGTGCCAGCAGTTACTCGATCCCGGATGGCTACACCTTC | - | TRBJ1-2 | - | TRBV6-2/TRBV6-3
CASSITGSNQETQYF | TGTGCCAGTAGTATAACCGGGAGTAACCAAGAGACCCAGTACTTC | - | TRBJ2-5 | - | TRBV19
CASSNRGGYEQYF | TGTGCCAGTAGTAACAGGGGTGGCTACGAGCAGTACTTC | - | TRBJ2-7 | TRBD1 | TRBV19
CASSAPGLAGVVDF | TGCGCCAGCAGCGCTCCCGGGCTAGCGGGAGTGGTTGACTTC | once | TRBJ2-7 | TRBD2 | TRBV5-1
CATGQVKGDTEAFF | TGTGCCACCGGACAGGTTAAGGGGGACACTGAAGCTTTCTTT | - | TRBJ1-1 | TRBD1 | TRBV5-4
CASSLREGTATYNEQFF | TGTGCCAGCAGCCTAAGGGAGGGTACGGCTACCTACAATGAGCAGTTCTTC | - | TRBJ2-1 | TRBD2 | TRBV5-8
CASSFQGSGTEAFF | TGTGCCAGCAGTTTCCAGGGGAGCGGCACTGAAGCTTTCTTT | - | TRBJ1-1 | - | TRBV2
CASSIRAGGFYEQYF | TGTGCCAGTAGTATAAGGGCAGGGGGGTTCTACGAGCAGTACTTC | - | TRBJ2-7 | - | TRBV19
CASRSRAAYNSPLHF | TGTGCCAGCAGAAGCAGGGCCGCTTATAATTCACCCCTCCACTTT | few | TRBJ1-6 | - | TRBV27
CASSEDRLNYGYTF | TGTGCCAGCAGTGAAGACAGGTTGAACTATGGCTACACCTTC | - | TRBJ1-2 | - | TRBV2
CAPFGGAGNEQFF | TGTGCCCCCTTTGGCGGGGCGGGTAATGAGCAGTTCTTC | - | TRBJ2-1 | - | TRBV19
CASTGGLSYAEAFF | TGTGCCAGTACAGGGGGACTTTCTTACGCTGAAGCTTTCTTT | - | TRBJ1-1 | TRBD1 | TRBV7-9
CASSRILGDTQYF | TGTGCCAGCAGCCGTATCCTGGGCGATACGCAGTATTTT | - | TRBJ2-3 | - | TRBV13
CATSDWTGSGEQFF | TGTGCCACCAGTGATTGGACAGGGAGCGGGGAGCAGTTCTTC | - | TRBJ2-1 | TRBD1 | TRBV24-1
CASSQGTGTYEQYF | TGCGCCAGCAGCCAAGGAACGGGAACCTACGAGCAGTACTTC | - | TRBJ2-7 | - | TRBV4-1
CASSRTGEAFF | TGTGCCAGCAGTCGGACAGGGGAGGCTTTCTTT | - | TRBJ1-1 | TRBD1 | TRBV12-3/TRBV12-4
CASSLDWTGGNGYTF | TGTGCCAGCAGCTTAGATTGGACAGGGGGCAATGGCTACACCTTC | - | TRBJ1-2 | TRBD1 | TRBV7-6
CASSDLGQKISYNEQFF | TGTGCCAGCAGTGACTTGGGACAGAAGATTTCCTACAATGAGCAGTTCTTC | - | TRBJ2-1 | TRBD1 | TRBV2
CASSERESGNEQFF | TGTGCCAGCAGCGAGCGGGAGTCCGGCAATGAGCAGTTCTTC | few | TRBJ2-1 | TRBD2 | TRBV2
CASSYITGNTEAFF | TGTGCCAGCAGCTATATTACAGGGAACACTGAAGCTTTCTTT | - | TRBJ1-1 | - | TRBV11-2
CASSPGLAGEETQYF | TGTGCCAGCAGCCCAGGACTAGCGGGAGAAGAGACCCAGTACTTC | - | TRBJ2-5 | TRBD2 | TRBV7-9
CSVRGNDEQYF | TGCAGTGTGCGCGGGAACGACGAGCAGTACTTC | few | TRBJ2-7 | - | TRBV20-1
CASSSVRDRVETQYF | TGTGCCAGCAGCTCTGTCCGGGACAGGGTGGAGACCCAGTACTTC | - | TRBJ2-5 | TRBD1 | TRBV11-2
CASSSYGWQGATGELFF | TGTGCCAGCAGCTCTTACGGTTGGCAGGGGGCTACCGGGGAGCTGTTTTTT | few | TRBJ2-2 | TRBD1 | TRBV7-9
CSGKTNSYEQYF | TGCAGCGGAAAGACAAACTCCTACGAGCAGTACTTC | few | TRBJ2-7 | - | TRBV29-1
CASSIEGVATEQYF | TGTGCCAGTAGTATAGAGGGCGTTGCTACCGAGCAGTACTTC | once | TRBJ2-7 | - | TRBV19
CASSLAERATEAFF | TGTGCCAGCAGCTTGGCCGAGCGGGCGACTGAAGCTTTCTTT | - | TRBJ1-1 | - | TRBV5-6
CASSQESSGRANGFF | TGTGCCAGCAGCCAAGAATCTAGCGGGAGGGCCAACGGTTTCTTC | - | TRBJ2-1 | TRBD2 | TRBV4-2
CASSQADPGGRAEAFF | TGTGCCAGCAGCCAAGCCGACCCAGGGGGTCGTGCTGAAGCTTTCTTT | - | TRBJ1-1 | TRBD1 | TRBV4-2
CASSPDRGDTGELFF | TGTGCCAGCAGCCCTGACAGGGGGGACACCGGGGAGCTGTTTTTT | - | TRBJ2-2 | TRBD1 | TRBV3-1/TRBV3-2
CASSQTGGAEAFF | TGCGCCAGCAGCCAAACAGGGGGCGCGGAAGCTTTCTTT | - | TRBJ1-1 | TRBD1 | TRBV4-1
CASSVDRGRTDTQYF | TGTGCCAGCAGCGTAGACAGGGGGCGGACAGATACGCAGTATTTT | - | TRBJ2-3 | TRBD1 | TRBV9
CAISEDSGDRSTPYGYTF | TGTGCCATCAGTGAAGATTCGGGCGACAGGTCTACCCCCTATGGCTACACCTTC | - | TRBJ1-2 | - | TRBV10-3
CASSLAGETRQFF | TGCGCCAGCAGCTTGGCCGGGGAGACGCGGCAGTTCTTC | - | TRBJ2-1 | - | TRBV5-1
CASRGEESGELFF | TGTGCCAGCAGGGGCGAAGAATCCGGGGAGCTGTTTTTT | - | TRBJ2-2 | - | TRBV2
CASSYSIASGNTIYF | TGTGCCAGCAGTTACTCGATAGCCTCTGGAAACACCATATATTTT | - | TRBJ1-3 | - | TRBV6-5
CASSLAPINPSEQYF | TGCGCCAGCAGCTTGGCACCTATCAATCCGTCCGAGCAGTACTTC | - | TRBJ2-7 | - | TRBV5-1
CASSQQGSRPQHF | TGTGCCAGCAGCCAACAGGGAAGTCGGCCCCAGCATTTT | - | TRBJ1-5 | - | TRBV3-1/TRBV3-2
CASSLDSNTEAFF | TGTGCCAGCAGCTTGGACAGCAACACTGAAGCTTTCTTT | - | TRBJ1-1 | - | TRBV7-3
CASGAGLGLGHTQETQYF | TGTGCCAGCGGCGCAGGGCTAGGGCTTGGGCACACACAAGAGACCCAGTACTTC | - | TRBJ2-5 | - | TRBV2
CASSLARGIPYGYTF | TGTGCCAGCAGCTTAGCGCGGGGAATCCCCTATGGCTACACCTTC | - | TRBJ1-2 | - | TRBV7-9